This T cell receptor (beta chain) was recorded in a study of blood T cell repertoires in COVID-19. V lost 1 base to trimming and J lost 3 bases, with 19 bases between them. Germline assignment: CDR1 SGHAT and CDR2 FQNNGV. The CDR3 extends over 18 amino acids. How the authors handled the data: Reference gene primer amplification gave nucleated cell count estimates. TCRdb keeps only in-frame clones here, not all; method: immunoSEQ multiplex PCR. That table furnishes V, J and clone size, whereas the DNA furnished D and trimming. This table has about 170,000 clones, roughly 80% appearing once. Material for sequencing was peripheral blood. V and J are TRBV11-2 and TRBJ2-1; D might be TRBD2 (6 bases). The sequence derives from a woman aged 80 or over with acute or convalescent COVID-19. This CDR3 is CASSLAHNRDSYYNEQFF. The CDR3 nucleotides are TGTGCCAGCAGCTTAGCCCATAACCGGGACTCCTACTACAATGAGCAGTTCTTC.